A selection of T cell receptor beta chains follows, all from one sample in a study of human T cells and chemical hapten exposure. TCRdb itself ran the RACE reads through MiXCR, one entry per CDR3 protein. The profile shows more than 90,000 distinct CDR3 sequences, about 10% of them singletons. This sample comprised whole blood, obtained in connection with sensitization to the hapten diphenylcyclopropenone (DPC). These receptor sequences come from a man in his forties or fifties with alopecia areata. Some clones in this sample may be carry-over from other donors' samples. CDR3s include the opening cysteine and the closing phenylalanine or tryptophan. A D gene is named only where the DNA matches it firmly. Clone size is not always given. Where it is, it says once, few, many or a class for expanded clones.

J,V,D,size,CDR3,DNA
TRBJ1-5,TRBV5-1,TRBD1,many,CASRLDRDVGSNQPQHF,TGCGCCAGCAGACTTGACAGGGACGTGGGGAGCAATCAGCCCCAGCATTTT
TRBJ2-3,TRBV24-1,TRBD2,.,CATSEHPSGAGTDTQYF,TGTGCCACCAGTGAGCACCCTAGCGGGGCCGGCACAGATACGCAGTATTTT
TRBJ2-2,TRBV3-1,TRBD2,few,CASSLLAGRTGELFF,TGTGCCAGCAGCTTACTAGCGGGAAGGACCGGGGAGCTGTTTTTT
TRBJ2-2,TRBV27,.,many,CASEDANTGELFF,TGTGCCAGCGAAGACGCGAACACCGGGGAGCTGTTTTTT
TRBJ2-1,TRBV25-1,TRBD2,few,CASSVTSGRHNEQFF,TGTGCCAGCAGTGTAACTAGCGGCCGTCACAATGAGCAGTTCTTC
TRBJ1-5,TRBV7-9,.,.,CASSASNQPQHF,TGTGCCAGCAGCGCTAGCAATCAGCCCCAGCATTTT
TRBJ1-4,TRBV9,.,few,CASSAQVVANEKLFF,TGTGCCAGCAGCGCACAGGTTGTGGCTAATGAAAAACTGTTTTTT
TRBJ2-1,TRBV6-2/TRBV6-3,TRBD2,few,CASRTIAGGYNEQFF,TGTGCCAGCAGAACTATAGCGGGAGGGTACAATGAGCAGTTCTTC
TRBJ2-2,TRBV7-2,.,.,CASSNEGRGTGELFF,TGTGCCAGCAGCAATGAGGGAAGGGGGACCGGGGAGCTGTTTTTT
TRBJ2-4,TRBV27,.,.,CASSLSFLAKNIQYF,TGTGCCAGCAGTTTATCCTTCTTAGCCAAAAACATTCAGTACTTC
TRBJ2-3,TRBV29-1,.,.,CSVEGQGYTQYF,TGCAGCGTTGAAGGGCAGGGGTATACGCAGTATTTT
TRBJ2-3,TRBV24-1,.,.,CATSDFNSETKDTQYF,TGTGCCACCAGTGATTTCAACAGCGAAACGAAAGATACGCAGTATTTT
TRBJ2-3,TRBV7-9,.,.,CASSLARGVTLTHTDTQYF,TGTGCCAGCAGCTTAGCTAGAGGAGTTACCTTGACACACACAGATACGCAGTATTTT
TRBJ2-3,TRBV10-3,.,.,CAISVAGTDTQYF,TGTGCCATCAGTGTCGCAGGGACGGATACGCAGTATTTT
TRBJ2-3,TRBV10-3,TRBD1,many,CAISERTGVTDTQYF,TGTGCCATCAGTGAGAGGACAGGGGTCACAGATACGCAGTATTTT
TRBJ2-2,TRBV11-3,TRBD2,many,CASSPGPGGTGELFF,TGTGCCAGCAGCCCGGGCCCGGGAGGGACCGGGGAGCTGTTTTTT
TRBJ2-5,TRBV11-2,TRBD2,.,CASSSLVAGRGQETQYF,TGTGCCAGCAGCTCACTTGTAGCGGGACGGGGCCAAGAGACCCAGTACTTC
TRBJ1-5,TRBV2,.,few,CASSFDKFNQPQHF,TGTGCCAGCAGCTTCGACAAATTCAATCAGCCCCAGCATTTT
TRBJ2-1,TRBV5-1,.,.,CASSPDSDSYNEQFF,TGCGCCAGCAGTCCGGACAGCGACTCCTACAATGAGCAGTTCTTC
TRBJ1-6,TRBV12-3/TRBV12-4,TRBD1,.,CASSTGTGGSPLHF,TGTGCCAGCAGTACCGGGACAGGGGGATCACCCCTCCACTTT
TRBJ2-7,TRBV6-2/TRBV6-3,.,.,CASSNIAYEQYF,TGTGCCAGCAGTAACATTGCCTACGAGCAGTACTTC
TRBJ2-3,TRBV20-1,.,few,CSAKRDTQYF,TGCAGTGCTAAAAGGGATACGCAGTATTTT
TRBJ1-6,TRBV14,.,many,CASSPRMGADNSPLHF,TGTGCCAGCAGCCCCAGAATGGGGGCCGATAATTCACCCCTCCACTTT
TRBJ2-5,TRBV7-2,.,.,CASFTLGGGETQYF,TGTGCCAGCTTCACCCTGGGAGGGGGGGAGACCCAGTACTTC
TRBJ2-1,TRBV29-1,.,.,CSVEDPRHRRNEQFF,TGCAGCGTTGAAGACCCACGGCACCGTCGCAATGAGCAGTTCTTC
TRBJ2-2,TRBV4-3,.,few,CASSQDPSGNAGELFF,TGCGCCAGCAGCCAAGATCCAAGCGGTAATGCCGGGGAGCTGTTTTTT
TRBJ2-3,TRBV6-2/TRBV6-3,.,.,CASIPQGIDTQYF,TGTGCCAGCATCCCGCAGGGAATCGATACGCAGTATTTT
TRBJ2-2,TRBV5-1,.,.,CASSLVQGVLNTGELFF,TGCGCCAGCAGCTTGGTACAGGGAGTATTGAACACCGGGGAGCTGTTTTTT
TRBJ2-2,TRBV6-1,TRBD2,.,CASSENVAGGTNTGELFF,TGTGCCAGCAGTGAAAACGTAGCGGGAGGAACGAACACCGGGGAGCTGTTTTTT
TRBJ1-1,TRBV28,.,many,CASSVQRTEAFF,TGTGCCAGCAGTGTACAGAGAACTGAAGCTTTCTTT
TRBJ1-2,TRBV6-5,.,many,CASSYSSGARGSGYTF,TGTGCCAGCAGTTACTCGAGCGGGGCCAGGGGAAGTGGCTACACCTTC
TRBJ2-1,TRBV28,.,few,CASSSLQGLGNEQFF,TGTGCCAGCAGCTCCCTCCAAGGTCTCGGTAATGAGCAGTTCTTC
TRBJ2-1,TRBV12-1,.,few,CASSFARWTEQFF,TGTGCCAGCAGCTTTGCGCGTTGGACTGAGCAGTTCTTC
TRBJ1-1,TRBV28,TRBD1,many,CASSSLRDRGSNTEAFF,TGTGCCAGCAGTTCCCTCCGGGACAGGGGGTCGAACACTGAAGCTTTCTTT
TRBJ1-1,TRBV7-9,.,few,CASSLDGLNTEAFF,TGTGCCAGCAGCTTAGACGGACTGAACACTGAAGCTTTCTTT
TRBJ2-2,TRBV7-2,.,many,CASSTRPLTGELFF,TGTGCCAGCAGCACCCGCCCTCTTACCGGGGAGCTGTTTTTT
TRBJ1-3,TRBV12-3/TRBV12-4,.,few,CASSSHGGSSGNTIYF,TGTGCCAGCAGTTCCCATGGCGGAAGCTCTGGAAACACCATATATTTT
TRBJ2-1,TRBV15,.,few,CATSRDPSDNEQFF,TGTGCCACCAGCAGAGACCCTAGCGACAATGAGCAGTTCTTC
TRBJ1-1,TRBV7-9,.,.,CASSPRAGEMNTEAFF,TGTGCCAGCAGCCCTAGGGCAGGGGAAATGAACACTGAAGCTTTCTTT
TRBJ2-3,TRBV6-2/TRBV6-3,TRBD2,few,CASSLRVTSLEPTDTQYF,TGTGCCAGCAGTCTCCGAGTGACTAGCCTCGAGCCCACAGATACGCAGTATTTT
TRBJ2-4,TRBV25-1,TRBD2,few,CASSSGGGMAKNIQYF,TGTGCCAGCAGTTCTGGGGGGGGTATGGCCAAAAACATTCAGTACTTC
TRBJ1-5,TRBV29-1,TRBD1,few,CSVAGQGNQPQHF,TGCAGCGTTGCAGGACAGGGAAATCAGCCCCAGCATTTT
TRBJ2-3,TRBV7-9,TRBD2,few,CASSPSRGAGYPDTQYF,TGTGCCAGCAGCCCCAGTAGGGGAGCGGGATACCCAGATACGCAGTATTTT
TRBJ1-5,TRBV20-1,.,many,CSARDVQGYNQPQHF,TGCAGTGCTAGAGACGTACAGGGATACAATCAGCCCCAGCATTTT
TRBJ2-5,TRBV6-2/TRBV6-3,.,.,CASSSGVEGQYF,TGTGCCAGCAGTTCAGGGGTTGAGGGCCAGTACTTC
TRBJ2-2,TRBV6-2/TRBV6-3,TRBD1,few,CASSYPRDRANTGELFF,TGTGCCAGCAGTTACCCGCGGGACAGGGCGAACACCGGGGAGCTGTTTTTT
TRBJ1-5,TRBV25-1,.,many,CASSESYRGPQHF,TGTGCCAGCAGTGAATCTTATAGGGGACCCCAGCATTTT
TRBJ2-3,TRBV12-3/TRBV12-4,TRBD2,.,CASGGLAGGPDTQYF,TGTGCCAGCGGGGGACTAGCGGGAGGACCAGATACGCAGTATTTT
TRBJ2-3,TRBV11-2,TRBD2,many,CASSTGTSGRGSTDTQYF,TGTGCCAGCAGCACCGGGACTAGCGGGAGGGGGAGCACAGATACGCAGTATTTT
TRBJ2-3,TRBV28,TRBD1,many,CASSPRGQEYPFDTQYF,TGTGCCAGCAGTCCACGTGGACAGGAGTACCCATTTGATACGCAGTATTTT
TRBJ1-4,TRBV5-6,.,.,CASSFKVRGEKLFF,TGTGCCAGCAGCTTTAAAGTGAGGGGTGAAAAACTGTTTTTT
TRBJ1-5,TRBV28,.,few,CASSLLSQPQHF,TGTGCCAGCAGTTTATTATCCCAGCCCCAGCATTTT
TRBJ2-7,TRBV7-9,.,.,CASTLYPPSSSVYSSYEQYF,TGTGCCAGCACCCTATACCCCCCCTCCTCTAGCGTCTACAGCTCCTACGAGCAGTACTTC
TRBJ1-5,TRBV29-1,TRBD1,many,CSVAGQGVSPQHF,TGCAGCGTTGCAGGACAGGGAGTATCGCCCCAGCATTTT